This T cell receptor beta chain is from a study of identical twins. Study findings and constraints: Beta clonotypes that were abundant in cord blood contained fewer insertions, a pattern absent from memory repertoires.

This clonotype was counted a few times. Its antigen is unknown. TCRdb analysed the 5' RACE reads with MiXCR anew, one entry per CDR3 protein. In the table there are 250,000 or so distinct CDR3 sequences, roughly 13% of which are singletons. V lost 3 bases and J lost 2, with 13 bases in between. The CDR3 contains 15 residues. CDR1 is SGHRS and CDR2 is YFSETQ in the germline V gene. The same specimen was also included in a second study, on yellow fever vaccine responses in identical twins.

The clonotype originates from a woman aged 18-35 years in good health. The sequenced sample was memory (CD45RO+) T cells sorted from blood. The rearrangement joins TRBV5-1 to TRBJ2-3; a possible D gene is TRBD2 (5 bases). CDR3 residues: CASSSGITPTDTQYF. The CDR3 coding sequence is TGCGCCAGCAGCTCCGGGATAACCCCCACAGATACGCAGTATTTT.